This T cell receptor (beta chain) was sequenced in a study of cytomegalovirus exposure and HLA in healthy donors. Study results and caveats: Reports indicated that the classifier achieved high specificity and sensitivity in diagnosing cytomegalovirus status.

Germline V gene data show CDR1 as SGHTA and CDR2 as FQGTGA. V trimming: 0 bases; J trimming: 9 bases; junction bases outside the gene matches: 6. The CDR3 sequence is 15 residues long. As regards this clone: Its antigen is not known.

The protocol was immunoSEQ multiplex PCR, while the TCRdb copy is restricted to in-frame clones and leaves out a portion. The table shows 90,000 to 100,000 clones, with roughly 92% occurring only once. The sequenced sample consisted of PBMCs. The TCR comes from a woman aged 25 to 45 in good health and CMV-seropositive. This chain joins TRBV7-3 and TRBJ2-1; 9 positions match TRBD2. The CDR3 loop is CASSLTSGRSSEQFF. CDR3 nucleotides: TGTGCCAGCAGCTTAACTAGCGGGAGAAGCAGTGAGCAGTTCTTC.